This T cell receptor beta chain is drawn from a study of human versus mouse CDR3 diversity and MHC coevolution. Study conclusions and caveats: By iCHAO1, human TCR beta clonotypes numbered approximately 1.5 million, the most. In humans, T-cell selection involved about 6 MHC II alleles. Most of the three human donors had the lowest clonal inequality.

With respect to this clone: Its antigen remains unknown.

V dropped 4 bases and J dropped 1 base, with 22 bases sitting between them. CDR3 length: 18 amino acids. In germline, CDR1 is LNHDA, CDR2 SQIVND (reference sequence). TCRdb's table, derived via immunoSEQ multiplex PCR, lists solely in-frame clones and lacks some. The sample contains 86,000 or so clones, 85% to 95% of which appear only once. The sequenced sample consisted of naive CD4+ T cells from blood. Specified subset: CD45RO-negative CD62L-positive naive CD4 T cells. The rearrangement joins TRBV19 to TRBJ1-1; possibly TRBD1 for D (6 bases). The receptor's source is a person aged 25-75 years in good health. The CDR3 sequence is CASSKYGQRAMWNTEAFF. CDR3 DNA sequence: TGTGCCAGTAGTAAGTATGGACAGAGAGCGATGTGGAACACTGAAGCTTTCTTT. The complete variable domain, with remaining parts taken from reference TRBV19 and TRBJ1-1, reads DGGITQSPKYLFRKEGQNVTLSCEQNLNHDAMYWYRQDPGQGLRLIYYSQIVNDFQKGDIAEGYSVSREKKESFPLTVTSAQKNPTAFYLCASSKYGQRAMWNTEAFFGQGTRLTVV.